The clone carrying this TCR beta chain was seen many times. Its specificity is not known. This sample stems from a study of HIV-infected patients and healthy controls. Germline-derived CDR1 and CDR2 are MDHEN and SYDVKM. This CDR3 has 12 amino acids. The V end was cut by 6 bases, the J end by 4 bases, with 9 bases between. Broader study findings: HIV-infected patients and controls differed significantly in mean usage of eight alpha and eight beta V genes. Healthy controls carried many MAIT alpha-chain CDR3s, while HIV+ repertoires had few. Size-matched repertoire data failed to replicate the apparent Gini index recovery after therapy in HIV-infected patients.

Whole blood was used without fractionation, so all unsorted peripheral T cells were included. RNA came from roughly 2.3 ml of peripheral blood. Alpha and beta constant-region primers primed reverse transcription of 500 to 550 ng RNA. Separate chain-specific third strand synthesis with multiplexing indices produced the alpha and beta libraries. TCRdb passed the 5' RACE reads through MiXCR, listing each CDR3 protein once. The sample has 15,000 to 20,000 distinct CDR3 sequences, about 9.4% seen once. This TCR derives from an adult in good health. V usage is TRBV28 and J usage is TRBJ1-2, with D uncertain. The sequencing sample was made of blood. This CDR3 is CASSSGPYGYTF. The CDR3 coding sequence is TGTGCCAGCAGCTCAGGTCCCTATGGCTACACCTTC.